The sequence of this T cell receptor (beta chain) was determined in a study of blood T cell repertoires in COVID-19. In the authors' methods: By means of reference gene primer amplification, nucleated cell counts were estimated. Some clones are missing from TCRdb's copy, which holds only in-frame ones; the method was immunoSEQ multiplex PCR. V and J calls and clone size come straight from that table; D and trimming were deduced from the DNA. The table has 150,000 to 200,000 clones, about 81% seen once; the top ten hold approximately 10%. The V segment lost 3 bases and the J segment 4 bases; nucleotides outside the gene matches: 8. The CDR3 is 16 residues long. CDR1 is ENHRY and CDR2 is SYGVKD in the germline V gene.

The rearrangement uses TRBV10-3 and TRBJ2-1; 8 positions match TRBD2. This receptor was identified in a woman over 75 with COVID-19, enrolled during active disease. The sample consisted of peripheral blood. The CDR3 DNA sequence: TGTGCCATCAGTGATCCGGGACTAGGGGGTTACAATGAGCAGTTCTTC. Its protein is CAISDPGLGGYNEQFF.